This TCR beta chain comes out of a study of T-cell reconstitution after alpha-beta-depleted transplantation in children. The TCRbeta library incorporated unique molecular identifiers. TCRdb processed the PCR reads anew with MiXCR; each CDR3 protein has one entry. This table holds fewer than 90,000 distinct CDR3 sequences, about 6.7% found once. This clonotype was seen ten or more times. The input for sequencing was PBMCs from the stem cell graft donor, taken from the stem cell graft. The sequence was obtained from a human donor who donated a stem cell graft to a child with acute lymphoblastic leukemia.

DNA of the CDR3: TGTGCCAGCAGTGAAGTAGCGGGAGAGGCTGGGGCCAACGTCCTGACTTTC. Its protein product is CASSEVAGEAGANVLTF. The V call is TRBV2, the J call TRBJ2-6, with 9 bases fitting TRBD2. Germline assignment: CDR1 SNHLY and CDR2 FYNNEI. The CDR3 totals 17 residues. The J segment lost 2 bases and the V segment lost 1 base, leaving 3 bases of the junction unmatched.